The TCR beta chain described here comes from a study of blood T cell repertoires in COVID-19. Overall study context: The origin of the acute and convalescent COVID-19 samples was the United States, Italy and Spain.

Original methodology: Counts of nucleated cells, estimated from reference gene primer amplification, were obtained. Only in-frame clones appear in the TCRdb table, and some are missing; sequencing was by immunoSEQ multiplex PCR. V and J calls and clone size are copied from that table; D and trimming were computed from the DNA. The repertoire holds about 140,000 clones, with roughly 85% as singletons. The J segment lost 0 bases and the V segment lost 7 bases, leaving 8 bases of the junction unmatched. The CDR3 is 16 residues long. The sample was peripheral blood. The chain has TRBV23-1 and TRBJ2-7, with 11 bases lining up with TRBD2. TRBV23-1 is assigned to the ORF class and has an uncertain function. This clonotype was obtained from a man aged 50 to 59 with acute or convalescent COVID-19. Here the CDR3 reads CASNTGTSGNSYEQYF. As DNA, the CDR3 is TGCGCCAGCAATACCGGGACTAGCGGAAACTCCTACGAGCAGTACTTC.